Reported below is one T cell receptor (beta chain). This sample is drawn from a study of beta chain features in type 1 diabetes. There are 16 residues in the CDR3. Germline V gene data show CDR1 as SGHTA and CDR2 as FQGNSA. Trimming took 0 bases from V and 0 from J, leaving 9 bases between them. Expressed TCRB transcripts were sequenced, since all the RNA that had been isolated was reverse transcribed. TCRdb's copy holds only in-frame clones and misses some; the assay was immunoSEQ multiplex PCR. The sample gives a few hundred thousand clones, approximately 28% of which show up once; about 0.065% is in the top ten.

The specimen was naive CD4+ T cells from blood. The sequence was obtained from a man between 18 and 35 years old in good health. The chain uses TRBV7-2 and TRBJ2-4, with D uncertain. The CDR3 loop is CASSLAVAVAKNIQYF. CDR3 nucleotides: TGTGCCAGCAGCTTAGCGGTTGCCGTAGCCAAAAACATTCAGTACTTC.